The rows below give T cell receptor beta chains drawn from one sample of a study of T-cell reconstitution after alpha-beta-depleted transplantation in children. Each CDR3 protein is one row after TCRdb ran MiXCR on the PCR reads. In the table there are tens of thousands of distinct CDR3 sequences, around 18% of which are singletons. The sequencing here drew on PBMCs, mostly from graft donor cells, taken 360 days after TCRalphabeta/CD19-depleted stem cell transplant. These receptors originate from a male patient aged 2 to 9 who had a stem cell transplant for acute lymphoblastic leukemia, so the T cells may come from the graft donor. The CDR3 runs from the conserved cysteine through the conserved F or W. The D gene is left open where the match is weak. Expanded clones are given a class, and other clones once, few, many or no size at all.

J	D	size	V	CDR3	DNA
TRBJ2-7	.	few	TRBV10-2	CASSALAYEQYF	TGCGCCAGCAGTGCTTTGGCCTACGAGCAGTACTTC
TRBJ2-3	.	many	TRBV5-1	CASSWRTASTDTQYF	TGCGCCAGCAGCTGGCGGACAGCTAGCACAGATACGCAGTATTTT
TRBJ1-1	.	.	TRBV11-3	CASSLVHFTEAFF	TGTGCCAGCAGCTTAGTCCACTTCACTGAAGCTTTCTTT
TRBJ2-1	.	few	TRBV24-1	CATSDFDLHNEQFF	TGTGCCACCAGTGATTTTGATTTACACAATGAGCAGTTCTTC
TRBJ2-2	TRBD1	few	TRBV5-1	CASSLRQGRNTGELFF	TGCGCCAGCAGCTTAAGACAGGGGAGAAACACCGGGGAGCTGTTTTTT
TRBJ2-3	.	.	TRBV4-2	CASSLGLSGDTQYF	TGTGCCAGCAGCCTCGGGCTATCCGGAGATACGCAGTATTTT
TRBJ2-1	.	many	TRBV11-1	CASSAALAHEQFF	TGTGCCAGCAGCGCGGCTCTAGCCCATGAGCAGTTCTTC
TRBJ2-1	TRBD1	many	TRBV5-1	CASSLVPTGAYNEQFF	TGCGCCAGCAGCTTGGTACCGACAGGGGCCTACAATGAGCAGTTCTTC
TRBJ2-3	.	.	TRBV12-3/TRBV12-4	CASSFSSSTDTQYF	TGTGCCAGCAGTTTCAGCTCTAGCACAGATACGCAGTATTTT
TRBJ2-1	TRBD1	.	TRBV29-1	CSVEGQGESYNEQFF	TGCAGCGTTGAGGGACAGGGAGAGAGCTACAATGAGCAGTTCTTC
TRBJ2-3	.	few	TRBV6-4	CASSSAYRSTDTQYF	TGTGCCAGCAGCAGTGCTTACCGAAGCACAGATACGCAGTATTTT
TRBJ2-3	.	.	TRBV29-1	CSVATDTQYF	TGCAGCGTTGCTACAGATACGCAGTATTTT
TRBJ2-7	TRBD1	.	TRBV12-3/TRBV12-4	CASSPSRRGLYEQYF	TGTGCCAGCAGCCCCTCTCGCAGGGGGCTATACGAGCAGTACTTC
TRBJ1-1	TRBD1	few	TRBV29-1	CSAGTGANTEAFF	TGCAGCGCTGGGACAGGTGCGAACACTGAAGCTTTCTTT
TRBJ2-1	.	.	TRBV11-3	CASSLGGTLNEQFF	TGTGCCAGCAGCTTAGGGGGGACTCTCAATGAGCAGTTCTTC
TRBJ2-3	.	few	TRBV20-1	CSAGLAGTDTQYF	TGCAGTGCCGGGTTAGCAGGGACAGATACGCAGTATTTT
TRBJ1-2	.	many	TRBV20-1	CSARVGGANYGYTF	TGCAGTGCTAGAGTGGGAGGAGCGAACTATGGCTACACCTTC
TRBJ2-7	.	.	TRBV10-3	CAISDTRGSSYEQYF	TGTGCCATCAGTGACACTAGGGGGAGCTCCTACGAGCAGTACTTC
TRBJ1-1	.	.	TRBV5-1	CASSLLGVTEAFF	TGCGCCAGCAGCTTGCTAGGGGTTACTGAAGCTTTCTTT
TRBJ2-4	TRBD1	many	TRBV5-1	CASSLGAGQASVAKNIQYF	TGCGCCAGCAGCTTGGGGGCGGGACAGGCCTCTGTAGCCAAAAACATTCAGTACTTC
TRBJ1-4	.	few	TRBV12-5	CASGLVIEKLFF	TGTGCTAGTGGTTTGGTAATTGAAAAACTGTTTTTT
TRBJ2-7	TRBD1	.	TRBV5-6	CASSLGDRTYEQYF	TGTGCCAGCAGCTTGGGGGACAGAACCTACGAGCAGTACTTC
TRBJ2-2	TRBD1	many	TRBV12-3/TRBV12-4	CASSLGQGGGELFF	TGTGCCAGCAGTTTGGGACAGGGAGGCGGGGAGCTGTTTTTT
TRBJ1-5	TRBD1	.	TRBV7-2	CASRSGQGGQPQHF	TGTGCCAGCAGATCGGGACAGGGTGGTCAGCCCCAGCATTTT
TRBJ2-1	TRBD1	.	TRBV5-5	CASSLGTGNNEQFF	TGTGCCAGCAGCCTAGGGACAGGGAACAATGAGCAGTTCTTC
TRBJ2-1	TRBD2	.	TRBV12-3/TRBV12-4	CTFSLGGTSGKGAYNEQFF	TGTACCTTCAGTTTAGGTGGGACTAGCGGGAAAGGGGCTTACAATGAGCAGTTCTTC
TRBJ2-2	.	many	TRBV11-3	CASSHYRTGELFF	TGTGCCAGCAGCCATTATCGCACCGGGGAGCTGTTTTTT
TRBJ2-5	TRBD1	few	TRBV6-5	CASSYSLTGREETQYF	TGTGCCAGCAGTTACTCCCTGACAGGGAGAGAAGAGACCCAGTACTTC
TRBJ1-2	.	many	TRBV6-1	CASSEGGPRGYTF	TGTGCCAGCAGCGAAGGGGGGCCACGGGGCTACACCTTC
TRBJ2-2	.	few	TRBV5-1	CASSLYWTITGELFF	TGCGCCAGCAGCTTGTATTGGACAATAACCGGGGAGCTGTTTTTT
TRBJ2-2	.	many	TRBV21-1	CASSILTAAIEAGELFF	TGTGCCAGCAGCATTTTGACAGCCGCGATTGAGGCCGGGGAGCTGTTTTTT
TRBJ2-7	.	few	TRBV10-3	CAIRDGRPEQYF	TGTGCCATCAGGGACGGGCGGCCCGAGCAGTACTTC
TRBJ1-4	.	.	TRBV6-1	CASSDRKNEKLFF	TGTGCCAGCAGTGACAGAAAGAATGAAAAACTGTTTTTT
TRBJ2-6	.	.	TRBV7-9	CASSADITGANVLTF	TGTGCCAGCAGCGCGGACATTACTGGGGCCAACGTCCTGACTTTC
TRBJ2-2	.	.	TRBV24-1	CATSEPVTNTGELFF	TGTGCCACCAGTGAACCAGTCACTAACACCGGGGAGCTGTTTTTT